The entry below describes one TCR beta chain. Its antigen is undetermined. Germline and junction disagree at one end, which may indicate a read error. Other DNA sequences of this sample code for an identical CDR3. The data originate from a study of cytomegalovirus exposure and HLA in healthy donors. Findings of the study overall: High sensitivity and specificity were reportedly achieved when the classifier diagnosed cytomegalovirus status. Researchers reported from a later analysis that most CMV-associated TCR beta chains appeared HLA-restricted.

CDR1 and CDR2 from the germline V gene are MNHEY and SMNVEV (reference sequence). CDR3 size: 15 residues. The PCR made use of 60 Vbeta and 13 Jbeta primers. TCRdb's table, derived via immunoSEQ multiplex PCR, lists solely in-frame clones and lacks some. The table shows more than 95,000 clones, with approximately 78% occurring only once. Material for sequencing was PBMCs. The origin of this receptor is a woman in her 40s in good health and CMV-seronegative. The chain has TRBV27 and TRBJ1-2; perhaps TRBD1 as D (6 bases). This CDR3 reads CASSISYRADYGYTF. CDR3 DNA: TGTGCCAGCAGTATATCGTACAGGGCTGACTACGGCTACACCTTC.